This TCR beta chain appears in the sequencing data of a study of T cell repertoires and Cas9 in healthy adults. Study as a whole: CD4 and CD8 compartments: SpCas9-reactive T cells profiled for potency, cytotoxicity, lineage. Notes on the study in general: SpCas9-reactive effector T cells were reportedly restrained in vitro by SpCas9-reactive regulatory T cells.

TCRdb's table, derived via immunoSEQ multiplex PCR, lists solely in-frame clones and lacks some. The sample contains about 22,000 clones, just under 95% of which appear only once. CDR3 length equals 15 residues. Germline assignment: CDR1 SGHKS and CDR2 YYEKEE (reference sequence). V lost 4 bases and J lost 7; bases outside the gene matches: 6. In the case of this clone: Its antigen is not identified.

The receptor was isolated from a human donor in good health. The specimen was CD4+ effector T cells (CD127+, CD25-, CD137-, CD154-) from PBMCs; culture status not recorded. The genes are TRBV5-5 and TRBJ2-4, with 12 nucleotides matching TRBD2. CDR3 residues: CASSPNLAGGNIQYF. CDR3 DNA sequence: TGTGCCAGCAGCCCGAATCTAGCGGGGGGGAACATTCAGTACTTC. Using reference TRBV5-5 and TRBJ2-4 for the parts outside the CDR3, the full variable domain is DAGVTQSPTHLIKTRGQQVTLRCSPISGHKSVSWYQQVLGQGPQFIFQYYEKEERGRGNFPDRFSARQFPNYSSELNVNALLLGDSALYLCASSPNLAGGNIQYFGAGTRLSVL.